The 3 T cell receptor beta chains below come from one sample, sequenced in a study of blood T cell repertoires in COVID-19. Sequencing used immunoSEQ multiplex PCR; TCRdb keeps in-frame clones, though not all of them. Of 20,000 to 30,000 clones in the sample, almost 95% were seen once. Specimen: peripheral blood. These receptors came from a human donor in a cohort sampled during active COVID-19.

This clone was seen only once. This chain links TRBV10-3 with TRBJ1-1, with 7 positions matching TRBD1. The J segment lost 7 bases and the V segment lost 4 bases, leaving 9 bases of the junction unmatched. Germline V gene data show CDR1 as ENHRY and CDR2 as SYGVKD. CDR3 length: 14 residues. CDR3 sequence (DNA): TGTGCCATCAGTGGGATTGGACAGGCCTTTGAAGCTTTCTTT. Translating it yields CAISGIGQAFEAFF.

V and J are TRBV30 and TRBJ2-2, with 7 nucleotides matching TRBD2. The trim removed 1 base at V and 1 base at J, leaving 9 bases unmatched. This CDR3 has 17 residues. From germline, CDR1 is GTSNPN and CDR2 SVGIG (reference sequence). CDR3 coding DNA: TGTGCCTGGAGTGGACCTGGGAAGCGGGAGAACACCGGGGAGCTGTTTTTT. This sequence encodes CAWSGPGKRENTGELFF.

The V call is TRBV12-3 or TRBV12-4, the J call TRBJ1-1; D is perhaps TRBD1 (5 bases). The CDR3 runs 13 residues. V lost 2 bases to trimming and J lost 13 bases, with 17 bases between them. The DNA for the CDR3 is TGTGCCAGCAGTTTAAGCCATAGGGGCCCAAATTTCTTT. This sequence encodes CASSLSHRGPNFF.